The next 5 T cell receptor beta chains were all read from a single sample in a study of blood T cell repertoires in COVID-19. Generated by immunoSEQ multiplex PCR, the TCRdb table keeps only in-frame clones and is missing some. This table holds some 250,000 clones, about 68% found once. The material sequenced was peripheral blood. Source of these receptors: a woman older than 75 with acute or convalescent COVID-19.

V usage is TRBV6-6 and J usage is TRBJ2-3; D might be TRBD1 (5 bases). This CDR3 region has 14 residues. Deletions cut 4 bases from V and 1 base from J, with 9 bases between. Germline loops: CDR1 MNHNY, CDR2 SVGAGI (reference sequence). The CDR3 DNA follows: TGTGCCAGCAGTTCCGCGACAGGCACAGATACGCAGTATTTT. This codes for CASSSATGTDTQYF.

The rearrangement links TRBV19 to TRBJ1-5; D not resolved. Germline CDR1 and CDR2: LNHDA and SQIVND (reference sequence). Trimming took off 6 bases at V and 4 bases at J, with 13 bases between the two ends. The CDR3 spans 14 residues. The CDR3 is CASRSTPSNQPQHF. In DNA form, the CDR3 reads TGTGCCAGTAGATCGACACCCTCGAATCAGCCCCAGCATTTT.

This clone was observed a few times. This chain uses TRBV6-5 with TRBJ1-4; D remains unclear. Trimming took off 7 bases at V and 4 bases at J, with 16 bases between the two ends. The CDR3 totals 15 residues. Germline CDR1 reads MNHEY; CDR2 reads SVGAGI. The CDR3 bases are TGTGCCAGCATCAAAGAGGCCGCCCTTAATGAAAAACTGTTTTTT. It codes for CASIKEAALNEKLFF.

The chain links TRBV5-1 to TRBJ2-1, with 12 bases that match TRBD2. CDR1 and CDR2 (germline): SGHRS, YFSETQ. V dropped 1 base and J dropped 2; count of bases not matched to a gene: 1. This CDR3 has 16 residues. CDR3 bases: TGCGCCAGCAGCTTGAGGACTAGCGGGACCTACAATGAGCAGTTCTTC. It is translated as CASSLRTSGTYNEQFF.

This chain links TRBV29-1 with TRBJ1-2; D may be TRBD1 (5 bases). CDR1 SQVTM and CDR2 ANQGSEA come from the germline V gene. This CDR3 region has 14 residues. V was trimmed by 4 bases and J by 4 bases, leaving 16 bases between them. The CDR3 loop reads CSVGDRGSIYGYTF. The CDR3 DNA sequence: TGCAGCGTTGGGGACCGGGGGAGCATCTATGGCTACACCTTC.